These T cell receptor beta chains were read from a single sample in a study of a mutant IDH1 vaccine in newly diagnosed glioma. Their target antigens are unknown. This table comes from immunoSEQ multiplex PCR, and its TCRdb copy is limited to in-frame clones, with some not included. The table records some 42,000 clones, 65% to 90% of them present only once. The source material was PBMCs, sampled from a glioma patient whose treatment included an IDH1 peptide vaccine. These receptors came from a man younger than 30 with glioma. Some clones in this sample may be carry-over from other donors' samples. Each CDR3 is given with its conserved first and last residue. A D gene is named only where the DNA matches it firmly. Part of the rows lack a size; the others show once, few, many or a class for expanded clones.

j_call	clone_size	d_call	v_call	cdr3_aa	cdr3_nt
TRBJ1-3	.	.	TRBV7-9	CASSLWLNSGNTIYF	TGTGCCAGCAGCTTATGGCTAAACTCTGGAAACACCATATATTTT
TRBJ2-7	.	.	TRBV6-5	CASRLLGGSYEQYF	TGTGCCAGCAGACTACTAGGGGGGTCCTACGAGCAGTACTTC
TRBJ1-1	.	.	TRBV7-2	CASSWGDWVNTEAFF	TGTGCCAGCAGCTGGGGGGATTGGGTGAACACTGAAGCTTTCTTT
TRBJ1-2	once	.	TRBV5-1	CASTKDFYGYTF	TGCGCCAGCACCAAGGACTTCTATGGCTACACCTTC
TRBJ1-1	.	.	TRBV30	CAWESSELGAFF	TGTGCCTGGGAGTCGAGTGAGCTCGGAGCTTTCTTT
TRBJ1-6	.	TRBD1	TRBV23-1	CAILDRAFDSPLHF	TGCGCCATCTTGGACAGGGCTTTTGATTCACCCCTCCACTTT
TRBJ1-5	few	.	TRBV28	CASGRGNQPQHF	TGTGCCAGCGGGAGGGGGAATCAGCCCCAGCATTTT
TRBJ1-1	.	.	TRBV18	CASSQELGAVRGAFF	TGTGCCAGCTCACAAGAATTAGGGGCGGTGAGGGGGGCTTTCTTT
TRBJ2-7	.	.	TRBV30	CAWQGRRGLEQYF	TGTGCCTGGCAGGGTCGTAGGGGTCTCGAGCAGTACTTC
TRBJ1-2	.	TRBD1	TRBV5-4	CASSSRDRASSNYGYTF	TGTGCCAGCAGCTCCAGGGACAGGGCTTCATCTAACTATGGCTACACCTTC
TRBJ1-6	.	.	TRBV5-5	CASSTIGSSYNSPLHF	TGTGCCAGCAGCACCATCGGGAGCTCCTATAATTCACCCCTCCACTTT
TRBJ2-2	.	.	TRBV25-1	CASSEFWNTGELFF	TGTGCCAGCAGTGAATTCTGGAACACCGGGGAGCTGTTTTTT
TRBJ2-7	.	TRBD1	TRBV11-2	CASSLAGTAAEQYF	TGTGCCAGCAGCTTAGCCGGGACAGCCGCGGAGCAGTACTTC
TRBJ2-7	.	.	TRBV7-9	CASSLVRGGDEQYF	TGTGCCAGCAGCTTAGTGCGAGGGGGTGACGAGCAGTACTTC
TRBJ1-5	.	TRBD1	TRBV5-8	CASAGGEGQPQHF	TGTGCCAGTGCAGGGGGCGAGGGTCAGCCCCAGCATTTT
TRBJ1-1	.	.	TRBV6-1	CASSEPGWVTEAFF	TGTGCCAGCAGTGAACCAGGGTGGGTCACTGAAGCTTTCTTT
TRBJ2-7	once	TRBD1	TRBV6-6	CASSHGTGIGAYEQYF	TGTGCCAGCAGTCACGGGACAGGGATCGGCGCCTACGAGCAGTACTTC
TRBJ1-1	few	.	TRBV28	CACQFLGGNTEAFF	TGTGCCTGCCAATTCCTAGGAGGGAACACTGAAGCTTTCTTT
TRBJ1-2	.	TRBD1	TRBV6-5	CASSTTGPSNGYTF	TGTGCCAGCAGTACGACAGGGCCCTCTAATGGCTACACCTTC
TRBJ1-2	.	.	TRBV5-1	CASSLAAQYGYTF	TGCGCCAGCAGCTTGGCGGCGCAGTATGGCTACACCTTC
TRBJ2-7	.	.	TRBV27	CASRTWTGSYEQYF	TGTGCCAGCCGAACTTGGACTGGCTCCTACGAGCAGTACTTC
TRBJ2-7	.	TRBD1	TRBV4-3	CASSQGGTGGNEQYF	TGCGCCAGCAGCCAAGGAGGGACAGGGGGTAACGAGCAGTACTTC
TRBJ2-3	.	.	TRBV5-1	CASSLEPSELDTQYF	TGCGCCAGCAGCTTGGAGCCCTCGGAGCTTGATACGCAGTATTTT
TRBJ2-1	once	.	TRBV10-3	CAIKGHSSSYNEQFF	TGTGCCATCAAAGGACATTCCAGCTCCTACAATGAGCAGTTCTTC
TRBJ2-2	once	.	TRBV6-4	CASSLCKGSDGELFF	TGTGCCAGCAGTCTTTGTAAGGGCTCAGACGGGGAGCTGTTTTTT
TRBJ1-6	.	.	TRBV18	CASSPLAPMDSNSPLHF	TGTGCCAGCTCACCACTTGCGCCCATGGACAGTAATTCACCCCTCCACTTT
TRBJ2-2	.	.	TRBV30	CAWSAPYRTGEGGTGELFF	TGTGCCTGGAGTGCGCCTTATCGTACAGGGGAGGGGGGCACCGGGGAGCTGTTTTTT
TRBJ2-7	few	.	TRBV25-1	CASSDNPDPYEQYF	TGTGCCAGCAGTGATAATCCAGACCCCTACGAGCAGTACTTC
TRBJ2-7	.	TRBD1	TRBV19	CASSNRGSYEQYF	TGTGCCAGCAGCAACAGGGGGAGCTACGAGCAGTACTTC
TRBJ1-1	.	.	TRBV29-1	CSANEGQNTEAFF	TGCAGCGCTAATGAGGGACAGAACACTGAAGCTTTCTTT
TRBJ1-2	.	.	TRBV5-1	CASTEGLFNYGYTF	TGCGCCAGCACCGAGGGACTGTTTAACTATGGCTACACCTTC
TRBJ1-1	.	.	TRBV6-1	CASRGVVNTEAFF	TGTGCCAGCAGAGGGGTTGTTAACACTGAAGCTTTCTTT
TRBJ2-4	.	.	TRBV7-9	CASSLVGDIQYF	TGTGCCAGCAGCTTAGTGGGGGACATTCAGTACTTC
TRBJ1-2	.	.	TRBV28	CASSLWSGGANYGYTF	TGTGCCAGCAGTTTATGGTCGGGGGGCGCTAACTATGGCTACACCTTC
TRBJ1-1	few	TRBD1	TRBV29-1	CSAPLGQSQGGAFF	TGCAGCGCCCCCTTGGGACAGAGCCAGGGTGGAGCTTTCTTT
TRBJ2-1	.	.	TRBV7-6	CASSSSEIAISEQFF	TGTGCCAGCAGCTCCAGTGAGATCGCGATCTCGGAGCAGTTCTTC
TRBJ2-5	.	.	TRBV27	CASASRGHRRETQYF	TGTGCCAGCGCATCCCGGGGACACCGGCGGGAGACCCAGTACTTC